Presented here are 2 T cell receptor beta chains from one specimen sequenced in a study of neurological immune-mediated disorders. TCRdb processed the 5' RACE reads anew with MiXCR; each CDR3 protein has one entry. Among about 120,000 distinct CDR3 sequences listed, more than 2.5% were seen once. Source material: PBMCs. The receptors stem from a woman aged 25 to 45 with multiple sclerosis.

This clonotype was counted a few times. This chain joins TRBV27 and TRBJ1-2, with TRBD1 identical over 8 bases. V gave up 6 bases and J gave up 8 bases; unmatched junction bases: 8. Germline V CDR1 and CDR2: MNHEY, SMNVEV (reference sequence). The CDR3 loop spans 13 amino acids. The CDR3 DNA sequence: TGTGCCAGCAGCCCAGGGGGCAGGGAGGGCTACACCTTC. As protein: CASSPGGREGYTF.

This clonotype was picked up many times. The chain recombines TRBV27 with TRBJ2-1; 8 bases are shared with TRBD2. The CDR3 spans 17 residues. Looked up from germline, CDR1 is MNHEY and CDR2 is SMNVEV (reference sequence). Trimming removed 5 bases from V and 4 bases from J; junction bases left unmatched: 13. For the CDR3, the DNA is TGTGCCAGCAGTCCCGGCCGGGGGGGCTTGGTTTACAATGAGCAGTTCTTC. Its protein is CASSPGRGGLVYNEQFF.